A single sample gave rise to the 32 T cell receptor beta chains below, sequenced in a study of tumor-infiltrating lymphocytes in primary liver carcinoma. From roughly 0.55 ug of total RNA, TCR beta-specific cDNA was reverse-transcribed using a constant-region primer. Amplification in three nested multiplex PCR rounds with slightly modified ARM-PCR gave rise to TCR beta libraries. TRBV1-TRBV30 forward primers paired with a C-beta reverse primer drove the first two PCR rounds, about 10 cycles each. TCRdb reanalysed the multiplex PCR reads using MiXCR and keeps one entry per CDR3 protein. The table has around 60,000 distinct CDR3 sequences, approximately 74% seen once. RNA and DNA were co-extracted from about 20-30 mg of unsorted bulk tissue. The sample taken for sequencing was liver tumor tissue from sampling region 4. The sample's subset: tumor region T4, right-lateral pole. These receptors were obtained from a man aged 35 to 55 with primary liver carcinoma and hepatitis B virus infection.

Of note for this clonotype: The missing conserved phenylalanine or tryptophan at the end of this CDR3 makes a read error likely. This chain joins TRBV2 and TRBJ1-4; possible D gene TRBD1, 5 bases. Trimming removed 2 bases from V and 7 bases from J, with 17 bases in between. CDR1 and CDR2 from the germline V gene are SNHLY and FYNNEI. This CDR3 comprises 16 residues. The chain's CDR3 is CASSESLAGLGEKLFS. The CDR3 nucleotides are TGTGCCAGCAGTGAATCCCTCGCAGGGCTCGGTGAAAAACTGTTTTCT.

The sample holds a few counts of this clonotype. The junction departs from the called germline gene at one end, perhaps through a read error. J is TRBJ2-7 and V is TRBV10-3; weak D call: TRBD2 (6 bases). The CDR3 is made up of 12 amino acids. Germline CDR1 ENHRY, CDR2 SYGVKD. The CDR3 region is CVISEKMGGQYF. The CDR3 DNA is TGTGTCATCAGTGAGAAGATGGGGGGGCAGTACTTC.

Remarks on this clonotype: Likely a read error: the CDR3 ends without its conserved phenylalanine or tryptophan. The chain has TRBV7-8 and TRBJ2-2, with D possibly TRBD2 on 6 matching bases. The CDR3 contains 14 residues. Germline lookup yields CDR1 SGHVS and CDR2 FQNEAQ. The CDR3 DNA follows: TGTGCCAGCAGCTTAGTTTCGCGGGACGGGGATCTGTTTTCT. The encoded protein is CASSLVSRDGDLFS.

This clonotype was found a few times. This rearrangement joins TRBV7-3 to TRBJ2-3; possibly TRBD1 or TRBD2 for D (6 bases each). Per the germline V gene, CDR1 is SGHTA and CDR2 is FQGTGA. This CDR3 has 14 residues. The V end lost 1 base, the J end lost 4 bases, and 9 bases lay between the germline ends. The CDR3 sequence is CASSLNGGPDTQYF. CDR3 bases: TGTGCCAGCAGCTTAAACGGGGGCCCAGATACGCAGTATTTT.

This chain connects TRBV11-2 to TRBJ2-7; D possibly corresponds to TRBD1 (5 bases). The V gene lost 7 bases and the J gene lost 13 bases, with 23 bases spanning the gap. Germline V lookup: CDR1 SGHAT, CDR2 FQNNGV. The CDR3 spans 13 residues. The CDR3 sequence is CASNLATVYGQYF. The CDR3 nucleotides read TGTGCCAGCAACTTGGCGACAGTCTACGGGCAATACTTC.

V gene TRBV2 combines with J gene TRBJ2-7, with D possibly matching TRBD2 (6 bases). The germline V gene has CDR1 SNHLY and CDR2 FYNNEI. CDR3 length: 13 amino acids. V was clipped by 10 bases and J by 7 bases, with 20 bases between them. The CDR3 region is CANGYGSWYEQYF. In DNA, the CDR3 is TGTGCCAACGGCTACGGGAGCTGGTATGAGCAGTACTTC.

As to this clonotype: This could be a read error, since a much larger clone is one nucleotide away. The rearrangement links TRBV4-1 to TRBJ2-7, with TRBD2 as a possible D gene (6 bases). The germline CDR1 and CDR2 sequences are MGHRA and YSYEKL. The V gene lost 0 bases and the J gene lost 9 bases, with 18 bases spanning the gap. CDR3 length equals 15 residues. The CDR3 loop reads CASSQDNALAMAQYF. The DNA of the CDR3 is TGCGCCAGCAGCCAAGATAATGCACTAGCCATGGCGCAGTACTTC.

To note about this clonotype: The CDR3 carries no conserved terminal phenylalanine or tryptophan, so it likely arises from a read error. The rearrangement joins TRBV29-1 to TRBJ2-7, with 13 bases matching TRBD2. V was clipped by 6 bases and J by 8 bases; unmatched bases: 13. The germline V gene encodes CDR1 SQVTM and CDR2 ANQGSEA. This CDR3 region has 15 residues. The CDR3 region is CSVHGTSGESYKQYL. CDR3 DNA: TGCAGCGTACATGGGACTAGCGGGGAGTCCTATAAGCAGTACCTC.

The V and J genes are TRBV11-1 and TRBJ2-1, with 8 bases that match TRBD2. V shed 5 bases and J 4 bases; nucleotides not matched to a gene: 10. This CDR3 has 16 amino acids. Per the germline V gene, CDR1 is SGHAT and CDR2 is FQDESV (reference sequence). CDR3 residues: CASSTTAGAYYNEQFF. In nucleotides, the CDR3 is TGTGCCAGCAGCACCACAGCGGGAGCGTATTACAATGAGCAGTTCTTC. Combining the CDR3 with reference TRBV11-1 and TRBJ2-1 gives the whole variable domain EAEVAQSPRYKITEKSQAVAFWCDPISGHATLYWYRQILGQGPELLVQFQDESVVDDSQLPKDRFSAERLKGVDSTLKIQPAELGDSAMYLCASSTTAGAYYNEQFFGPGTRLTVL.

A few counts support this clonotype. CDR3 sequence: CASSSYISPSGYTF. The CDR3 DNA reads as TGTGCCAGCAGCTCGTACATTTCCCCTAGTGGCTACACCTTC. The chain joins TRBV5-4 to TRBJ1-2, with no clear D. The germline V gene encodes CDR1 SGHNT and CDR2 YYREEE (reference sequence). The V gene lost 3 bases and the J gene lost 7 bases, with 16 bases spanning the gap. The CDR3 extends over 14 amino acids.

This clonotype occurred a few times. The genes are TRBV6-5 and TRBJ2-7; 8 bases are shared with TRBD1. V trimming: 5 bases; J trimming: 4 bases; junction bases outside the gene matches: 4. Germline V gives CDR1 MNHEY, CDR2 SVGAGI. The CDR3 extends over 13 amino acids. DNA for the CDR3: TGTGCCAGCAGTCGGACAGGGAATTACGAGCAGTACTTC. It encodes CASSRTGNYEQYF.

This clonotype has just a few counts. A much larger clone sits a single nucleotide away, making a read error possible. This chain links TRBV29-1 with TRBJ1-1; a weak D match, TRBD1 (6 bases). V dropped 6 bases and J dropped 7 bases, with 9 bases sitting between them. The CDR3 runs to 10 residues. Germline-derived CDR1 and CDR2 are SQVTM and ANQGSEA. The CDR3 spells CSVGDNEAFF. In DNA form, the CDR3 reads TGCAGCGTGGGGGACAATGAAGCTTTCTTT.

This clonotype was recorded once. J is TRBJ1-1 and V is TRBV12-3 or TRBV12-4, with D possibly being TRBD1 (6 bases). This CDR3 contains 13 residues. Here the CDR3 reads CTTCFSGAAEAFF. In nucleotides, the CDR3 is TGTACCACCTGTTTTTCAGGGGCCGCTGAAGCTTTCTTT.

As for this clonotype: One junction end does not reproduce the germline sequence, and a read error may be involved. The chain employs TRBV6-5 and TRBJ1-2, with 8 positions matching TRBD1. Germline V CDR1 and CDR2: MNHEY, SVGAGI. The CDR3 has 13 amino acids. The CDR3 region is CANSVTGEDGYTF. Written as DNA, the CDR3 is TGTGCCAACAGTGTGACAGGGGAAGATGGCTACACCTTC.

To note about this clonotype: An end of the junction differs from the germline gene, which may be a read error. The chain joins TRBV28 to TRBJ2-1; D perhaps matches TRBD2 (6 bases). CDR1 is MDHEN, CDR2 SYDVKM, per germline. This CDR3 has 16 residues. The CDR3 protein is CVSSRLGLPGRNEQFF. The CDR3 DNA reads TGTGTCAGCAGTCGCCTCGGACTACCGGGACGCAATGAGCAGTTCTTC. The full variable domain, rest sourced from reference TRBV28 and TRBJ2-1, is DVKVTQSSRYLVKRTGEKVFLECVQDMDHENMFWYRQDPGLGLRLIYFSYDVKMKEKGDIPEGYSVSREKKERFSLILESASTNQTSMYLCVSSRLGLPGRNEQFFGPGTRLTVL.

In regard to this clonotype: Its ends do not fully match the called genes, so a read error is possible. This chain connects TRBV6-2 or TRBV6-3 to TRBJ2-5; TRBD2 matches at 9 bases. This CDR3 is built from 16 residues. CDR1 and CDR2 from the germline V gene are MNHEY and SVGEGT. CDR3 sequence reads: CATSSTSGRLGETQYF. DNA of the CDR3: TGTGCCACCAGTTCAACAAGCGGGAGGTTGGGAGAGACCCAGTACTTC.

This clonotype was found many times. A read error may produce the germline difference seen at one junction end. CDR3 nucleotides: TGTGCCAGTAGCTTAACCGACGGAGACTACGAGCAGTACTTC. It encodes CASSLTDGDYEQYF. The V call is TRBV11-2, the J call TRBJ2-7; no firm D call. Germline assignment: CDR1 SGHAT and CDR2 FQNNGV. CDR3 size: 14 residues.

Comment on this clonotype: A read error is likely, as this CDR3 ends without the conserved phenylalanine or tryptophan. The chain couples TRBV11-2 to TRBJ2-7; unclear D gene. Trimming stripped 3 bases from V and 2 bases from J, with 11 bases between. Germline V gives CDR1 SGHAT, CDR2 FQNNGV. The CDR3 totals 14 residues. The CDR3 loop reads CASSFDGAPYEQYY. In nucleotides, the CDR3 is TGTGCCAGCAGCTTTGACGGAGCTCCCTACGAGCAGTACTAC.

On this clonotype: The germline gene is not matched at one end of the junction; a read error may be the cause. The chain couples TRBV6-6 to TRBJ1-1; 7 bases line up with TRBD1. The CDR3 extends over 14 amino acids. Germline CDR1 and CDR2: MNHNY and SVGAGI (reference sequence). The CDR3 DNA follows: TGTACCAGCAGGCAGACAGGGTCGAGAACCGAAGCTTTCTTT. It yields the protein CTSRQTGSRTEAFF.

A remark on this clonotype: One end of the junction does not line up with germline, which may come from a read error. V is TRBV11-2 and J is TRBJ2-7; D unresolved. The CDR3 totals 16 residues. Germline CDR1 is SGHAT and CDR2 is FQNNGV. CDR3 in DNA: TGTGCCAGCAGATTCATACAGTGGGCCATACATAACGAGCAATACTTC. Encoded protein: CASRFIQWAIHNEQYF.

As regards this clonotype: As the CDR3 is not closed by the conserved phenylalanine or tryptophan, this likely results from a read error. It is unclear where the CDR3 begins or ends on the DNA, so no DNA is shown, and the CDR3 is as TCRdb lists it. Here the CDR3 reads CASSLGPDTEASL. The chain has TRBV11-2 and TRBJ1-1; the table's D call, TRBD1, has no DNA check behind it. The CDR3 is 13 residues long, ends included. CDR1 and CDR2 from the germline V gene are SGHAT and FQNNGV.

The sample holds a few counts of this clonotype. Mismatch with germline at one junction end may stem from a read error. The chain employs TRBV18 and TRBJ2-2; 8 nucleotides align to TRBD2. The CDR3 totals 16 residues. The germline V gene encodes CDR1 KGHSH and CDR2 LQKENI. CDR3 nucleotide sequence: TGTGCCAACTCACCGCGAGTGACGGGAGGGCCCGGGGAGCTGTTTTTT. Its translation: CANSPRVTGGPGELFF.

With respect to this clonotype: One end of the junction does not line up with germline, which may come from a read error. The rearrangement links TRBV5-6 to TRBJ2-7; D is possibly TRBD1 or TRBD2 (5 bases each). Germline CDR1 SGHDT, CDR2 YYEEEE. This CDR3 contains 15 residues. The CDR3 loop is CTSNFRGTGFYEQYF. CDR3 DNA sequence: TGTACCAGCAACTTTAGAGGGACGGGGTTCTACGAGCAGTACTTC. The full variable domain, rest sourced from reference TRBV5-6 and TRBJ2-7, is DAGVTQSPTHLIKTRGQQVTLRCSPKSGHDTVSWYQQALGQGPQFIFQYYEEEERQRGNFPDRFSGHQFPNYSSELNVNALLLGDSALYLCTSNFRGTGFYEQYFGPGTRLTVT.

This clonotype was recorded only once. V usage is TRBV6-2 or TRBV6-3 and J usage is TRBJ2-1; D ambiguous. CDR3 length: 14 amino acids. Per germline, CDR1 MNHEY and CDR2 SVGEGT. Trimming shortened V by 10 bases and J by 3 bases, and 16 bases separated the two germline ends. The CDR3 DNA sequence: TGTGCCACAAACTCCGAGACTTACTACAATGAGCAGTTCTTC. It translates to CATNSETYYNEQFF.

A remark on this clonotype: Since a much larger clone is just one base distant, this may be a read error. The chain couples TRBV6-5 to TRBJ1-2; D is perhaps TRBD1 (5 bases). CDR1 MNHEY and CDR2 SVGAGI come from the germline V gene. The CDR3 length is 14 residues. The CDR3 DNA sequence: TGTGTCAGCAGACCCGGGACGGTTGAGTTGGGTTACACCTTC. Amino acid sequence: CVSRPGTVELGYTF.

A word on this clonotype: This may arise from a read error, as a much more abundant clone is one base away. V usage is TRBV6-1 and J usage is TRBJ1-2; TRBD1 agrees at 9 bases. Germline V CDR1 and CDR2: MNHNS, SASEGT. This CDR3 spans 13 amino acids. The CDR3 coding sequence is TGTGCCAGCACAGGACAGGGGATTTATGTCTACACCTTC. Amino acid sequence: CASTGQGIYVYTF.

A note on this clonotype: Because it lacks the conserved phenylalanine or tryptophan at the end, this CDR3 is likely a read error. This sequence joins TRBV4-2 and TRBJ2-5; D not resolved. The CDR3 loop spans 16 amino acids. V dropped 1 base and J dropped 4 bases, with 16 bases sitting between them. Germline CDR1 is LGHNA and CDR2 is YNFKEQ. The CDR3: CASSQGGSSFLETQYL. The DNA for the CDR3 is TGTGCCAGCAGCCAAGGTGGGTCCTCCTTCCTAGAGACCCAGTACCTC.

For this clonotype: A much larger clone sits a single nucleotide away, making a read error possible. The chain is built from TRBV28 and TRBJ2-5, with 12 bases identical to TRBD1. The CDR3 loop spans 15 amino acids. The V gene's germline CDR1 is MDHEN and CDR2 SYDVKM. V was pared by 10 bases and J by 4 bases, with 10 bases of the junction left unmatched. The CDR3 region has the DNA TGTGCCATCGGTACATGGGACAGGGGGCGAGAGACCCAGTACTTC. The encoded protein is CAIGTWDRGRETQYF. Full variable domain (missing parts from reference TRBV28 and TRBJ2-5): DVKVTQSSRYLVKRTGEKVFLECVQDMDHENMFWYRQDPGLGLRLIYFSYDVKMKEKGDIPEGYSVSREKKERFSLILESASTNQTSMYLCAIGTWDRGRETQYFGPGTRLLVL.

This clonotype was seen ten or more times. This chain joins TRBV9 and TRBJ1-1, with D hard to call. Between the trimmed V and J ends, which lost 3 bases and 2 bases, there was a span of 11 bases. Germline CDR1 reads SGDLS; CDR2 reads YYNGEE. The CDR3 is 14 residues long. Here the CDR3 DNA reads TGTGCCAGCAGCGCTAACAGCGGTAACACTGAAGCTTTCTTT. Translating gives CASSANSGNTEAFF.

The genes are TRBV7-9 and TRBJ1-1, with no clear D. CDR3 length: 13 residues. V lost 5 bases and J lost 0, with 7 bases in between. The germline CDR1 and CDR2 sequences are SEHNR and FQNEAQ (reference sequence). The CDR3, as DNA: TGTGCCAGCAGCACAACCTTGAACACTGAAGCTTTCTTT. Encoded protein: CASSTTLNTEAFF.

As to this clonotype: Here the CDR3 omits its conserved ending phenylalanine or tryptophan, so a read error is the likely source. The CDR3 protein is CASSLEHLEGMNEQFL. In DNA, the CDR3 is TGTGCCAGCAGCTTAGAGCACCTAGAGGGAATGAATGAGCAGTTCTTA. The chain uses TRBV11-2 and TRBJ2-1, with D maybe TRBD2 (5 bases). Trimming shortened V by 0 bases and J by 7 bases, and 16 bases separated the two germline ends. There are 16 residues in the CDR3. Per germline, CDR1 SGHAT and CDR2 FQNNGV.

Note on this clonotype: A read error is possible here, since a much larger clone lies one base away. The V and J genes are TRBV7-9 and TRBJ2-1; unclear D gene. Germline CDR1 is SEHNR and CDR2 is FQNEAQ (reference sequence). Trimming took 4 bases from V and 4 from J, leaving 14 bases between them. The CDR3 has 15 residues. As DNA, the CDR3 is TGTGCCAGCAGCTCGGAGCAGACCAATTACAATGAGCAGTTCTTC. Translating gives CASSSEQTNYNEQFF. Full variable domain (outside the CDR3, taken from reference TRBV7-9 and TRBJ2-1): DTGVSQNPRHKITKRGQNVTFRCDPISEHNRLYWYRQTLGQGPEFLTYFQNEAQLEKSRLLSDRFSAERPKGSFSTLEIQRTEQGDSAMYLCASSSEQTNYNEQFFGPGTRLTVL.